Below are 4 T cell receptor beta chains sequenced from a single sample in a study of T-cell reconstitution after alpha-beta-depleted transplantation in children. Preparation of the TCRbeta library was carried out with unique molecular identifiers. TCRdb recomputed calls from the PCR reads with MiXCR, one row per CDR3 protein. This table holds 500,000 to 650,000 distinct CDR3 sequences, 10% to 15% found once. The sequencing here drew on PBMCs, mostly from graft donor cells, taken 360 days after TCRalphabeta/CD19-depleted stem cell transplant. All receptors derive from a male patient under 18 who had a stem cell transplant for acute myeloid leukemia, so the T cells may come from the graft donor.

The chain is built from TRBV21-1 and TRBJ2-7; whether TRBD1, the table's D call, matches the DNA was not checked. TRBV21-1 is flagged as a pseudogene. The CDR3 is 15 amino acids. This chain's CDR3 is CASSAPEARNYEQYF. In DNA form, the CDR3 reads TGTGCCAGCAGCGCCCCGGAGGCACGGAACTACGAGCAGTACTTC.

This chain joins TRBV5-1 and TRBJ2-2, with unresolved D. This CDR3 is built from 14 residues. The V gene lost 4 bases and the J gene lost 5 bases, with 12 bases spanning the gap. Germline loops: CDR1 SGHRS, CDR2 YFSETQ. The CDR3 sequence: CASSTGLSTGELFF. CDR3 in DNA: TGCGCCAGCAGCACCGGATTGTCTACCGGGGAGCTGTTTTTT.

This clonotype is a singleton in its sample. The rearrangement joins TRBV18 to TRBJ1-1; 7 bases map to TRBD1. V shed 3 bases, J shed 0 bases, and the junction held 4 bases outside the gene matches. Germline CDR1 is KGHSH and CDR2 is LQKENI. The CDR3 consists of 15 residues. The CDR3 spells CASSPIGTVNTEAFF. CDR3 in DNA: TGTGCCAGCTCACCCATCGGGACAGTGAACACTGAAGCTTTCTTT.

This clonotype was counted between two and nine times. The gene calls are TRBV7-2 and TRBJ2-3; D is perhaps TRBD2 (5 bases). V was clipped by 1 base and J by 5 bases, with 13 bases between them. This CDR3 spans 15 amino acids. Germline values: CDR1 SGHTA, CDR2 FQGNSA. DNA for the CDR3: TGTGCCAGCAGCTTAGAGTGGGCCGGGATAGATACGCAGTATTTT. Translated, it gives CASSLEWAGIDTQYF.